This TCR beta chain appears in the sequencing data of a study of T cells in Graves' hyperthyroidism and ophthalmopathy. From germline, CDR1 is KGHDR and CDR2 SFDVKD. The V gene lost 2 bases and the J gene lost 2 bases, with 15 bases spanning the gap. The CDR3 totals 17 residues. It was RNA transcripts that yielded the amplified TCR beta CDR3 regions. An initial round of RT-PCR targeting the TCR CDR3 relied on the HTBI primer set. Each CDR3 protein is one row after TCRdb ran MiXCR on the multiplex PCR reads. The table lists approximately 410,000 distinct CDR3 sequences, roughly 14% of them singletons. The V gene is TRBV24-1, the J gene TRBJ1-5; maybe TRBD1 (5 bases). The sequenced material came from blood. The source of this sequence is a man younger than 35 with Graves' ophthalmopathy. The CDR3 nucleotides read TGTGCCACCAGTGATTCAGCCCCTGGGGGTGGCAATCAGCCCCAGCATTTT. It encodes CATSDSAPGGGNQPQHF.